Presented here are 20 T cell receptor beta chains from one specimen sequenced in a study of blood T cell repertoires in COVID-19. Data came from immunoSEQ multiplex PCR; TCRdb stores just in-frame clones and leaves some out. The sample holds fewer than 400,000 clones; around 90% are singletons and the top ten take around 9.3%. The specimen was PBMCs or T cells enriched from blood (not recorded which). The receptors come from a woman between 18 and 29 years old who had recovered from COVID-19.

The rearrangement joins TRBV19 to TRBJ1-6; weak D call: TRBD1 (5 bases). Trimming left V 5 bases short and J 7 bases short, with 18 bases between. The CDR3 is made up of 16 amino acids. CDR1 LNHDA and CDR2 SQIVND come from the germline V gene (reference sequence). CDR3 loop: CASSLPGGGTNSPLHF. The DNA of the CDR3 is TGTGCCAGTAGTCTCCCCGGCGGGGGAACCAATTCACCCCTCCACTTT.

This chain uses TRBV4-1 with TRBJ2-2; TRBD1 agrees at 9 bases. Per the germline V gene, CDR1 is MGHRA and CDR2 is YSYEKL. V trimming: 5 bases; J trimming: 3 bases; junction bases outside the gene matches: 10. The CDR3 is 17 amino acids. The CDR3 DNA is TGCGCCAGCAGCTCGCCACCCGGGACAGGGTACACCGGGGAGCTGTTTTTT. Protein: CASSSPPGTGYTGELFF.

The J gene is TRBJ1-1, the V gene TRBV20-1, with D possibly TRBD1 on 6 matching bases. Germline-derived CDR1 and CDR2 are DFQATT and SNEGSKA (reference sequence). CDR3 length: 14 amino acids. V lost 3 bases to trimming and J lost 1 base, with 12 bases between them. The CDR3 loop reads CSASNQGQNTEAFF. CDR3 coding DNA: TGCAGTGCTAGTAATCAGGGACAGAACACTGAAGCTTTCTTT.

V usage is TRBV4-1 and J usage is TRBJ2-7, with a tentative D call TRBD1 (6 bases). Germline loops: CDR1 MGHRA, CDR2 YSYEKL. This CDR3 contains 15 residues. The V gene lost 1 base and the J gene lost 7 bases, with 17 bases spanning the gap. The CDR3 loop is CASSQGQVVGEEQYF. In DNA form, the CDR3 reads TGCGCCAGCAGCCAAGGACAGGTAGTGGGCGAAGAGCAGTACTTC.

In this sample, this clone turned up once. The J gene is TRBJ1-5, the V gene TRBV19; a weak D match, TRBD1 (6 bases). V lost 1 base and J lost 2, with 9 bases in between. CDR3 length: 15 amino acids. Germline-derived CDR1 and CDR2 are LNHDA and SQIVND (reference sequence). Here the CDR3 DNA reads TGTGCCAGTAGTATAGGAGGGGGTGGCAATCAGCCCCAGCATTTT. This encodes CASSIGGGGNQPQHF.

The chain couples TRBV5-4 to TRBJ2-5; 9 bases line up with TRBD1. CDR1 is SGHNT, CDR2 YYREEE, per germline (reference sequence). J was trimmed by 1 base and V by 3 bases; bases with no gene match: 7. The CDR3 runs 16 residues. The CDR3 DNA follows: TGTGCCAGCAGCTCTCCAAGGACAGGGGCCCAAGAGACCCAGTACTTC. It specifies CASSSPRTGAQETQYF.

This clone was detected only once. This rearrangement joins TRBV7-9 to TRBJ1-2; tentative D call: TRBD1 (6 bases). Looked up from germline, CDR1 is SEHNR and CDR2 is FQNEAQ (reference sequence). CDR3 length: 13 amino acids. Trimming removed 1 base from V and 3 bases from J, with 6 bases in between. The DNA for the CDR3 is TGTGCCAGCAGCTTAGGACAGGACTATGGCTACACCTTC. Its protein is CASSLGQDYGYTF. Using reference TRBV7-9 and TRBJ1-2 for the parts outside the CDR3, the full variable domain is DTGVSQNPRHKITKRGQNVTFRCDPISEHNRLYWYRQTLGQGPEFLTYFQNEAQLEKSRLLSDRFSAERPKGSFSTLEIQRTEQGDSAMYLCASSLGQDYGYTFGSGTRLTVV.

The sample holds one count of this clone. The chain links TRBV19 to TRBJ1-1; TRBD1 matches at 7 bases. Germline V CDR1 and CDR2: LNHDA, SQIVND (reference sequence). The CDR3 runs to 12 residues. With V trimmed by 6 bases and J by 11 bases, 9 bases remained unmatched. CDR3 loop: CASSLDRVAAFF. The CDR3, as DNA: TGTGCCAGTAGCCTTGACAGGGTGGCCGCTTTCTTT.

The CDR3 coding sequence is TGTGCCAGCAGCCCACCCGGGTCTAGCTCCTACGAGCAGTACTTC. It encodes CASSPPGSSSYEQYF. The chain carries TRBV7-9 and TRBJ2-7; D gene unclear. The V and J ends lost 5 bases and 0 bases respectively, with 14 bases between them. Germline V gives CDR1 SEHNR, CDR2 FQNEAQ (reference sequence). The CDR3 consists of 15 residues.

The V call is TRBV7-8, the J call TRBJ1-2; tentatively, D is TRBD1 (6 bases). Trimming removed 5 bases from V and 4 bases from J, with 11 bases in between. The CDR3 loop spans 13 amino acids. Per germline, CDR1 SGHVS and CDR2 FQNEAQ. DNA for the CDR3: TGTGCCAGCAGCCCCGGGACACTCTATGGCTACACCTTC. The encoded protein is CASSPGTLYGYTF.

The CDR3 bases are TGTGCCAGCAGCCCGTACGGACTAGCGGGAGGCGGCGACAATGAGCAGTTCTTC. Protein product: CASSPYGLAGGGDNEQFF. The chain couples TRBV3-1 (or the pseudogene TRBV3-2) to TRBJ2-1, with 14 bases identical to TRBD2. Germline V gives CDR1 LGHDT, CDR2 YNNKEL (reference sequence). CDR3 length: 18 residues. The V gene end was trimmed by 4 bases and the J gene end by 5 bases; junction bases not matched to a gene: 10.

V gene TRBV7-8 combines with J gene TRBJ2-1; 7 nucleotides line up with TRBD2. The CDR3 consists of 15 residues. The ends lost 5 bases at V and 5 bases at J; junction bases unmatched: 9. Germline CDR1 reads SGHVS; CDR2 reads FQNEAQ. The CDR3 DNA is TGTGCCAGCAGCCCGGGCGCGGGAGTAAACAATGAGCAGTTCTTC. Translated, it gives CASSPGAGVNNEQFF. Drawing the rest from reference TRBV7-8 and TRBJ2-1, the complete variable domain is GAGVSQSPRYKVAKRGQDVALRCDPISGHVSLFWYQQALGQGPEFLTYFQNEAQLDKSGLPSDRFFAERPEGSVSTLKIQRTQQEDSAVYLCASSPGAGVNNEQFFGPGTRLTVL.

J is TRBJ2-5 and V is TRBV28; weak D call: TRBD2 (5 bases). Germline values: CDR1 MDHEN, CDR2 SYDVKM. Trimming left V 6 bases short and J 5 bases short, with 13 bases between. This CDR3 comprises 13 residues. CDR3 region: CASSPRGLETQYF. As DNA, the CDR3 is TGTGCCAGCAGCCCACGAGGGCTGGAGACCCAGTACTTC.

CDR3 sequence (DNA): TGTGCCAGCAGCGTACGAGCGGGAGCCCCAGATACGCAGTATTTT. This encodes CASSVRAGAPDTQYF. V and J are TRBV9 and TRBJ2-3; 8 nucleotides align to TRBD2. The J segment lost 4 bases and the V segment lost 1 base, leaving 5 bases of the junction unmatched. The germline gives CDR1 SGDLS, CDR2 YYNGEE. CDR3 size: 15 residues.

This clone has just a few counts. Written as DNA, the CDR3 is TGTGCCAGCAGTCCACACCGGGGGTATAGGGCCTACAATGAGCAGTTCTTC. Protein product: CASSPHRGYRAYNEQFF. The chain couples TRBV6-6 to TRBJ2-1; maybe TRBD2 (6 bases). Trimming pared 5 bases from V and 2 bases from J, leaving 19 bases between. Germline values: CDR1 MNHNY, CDR2 SVGAGI (reference sequence). This CDR3 comprises 17 residues.

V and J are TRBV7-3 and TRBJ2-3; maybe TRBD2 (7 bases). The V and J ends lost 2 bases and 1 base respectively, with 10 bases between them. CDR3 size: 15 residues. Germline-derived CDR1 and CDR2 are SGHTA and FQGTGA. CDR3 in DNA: TGTGCCAGCAGCTTATGGGGGGGCGGCACAGATACGCAGTATTTT. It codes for CASSLWGGGTDTQYF.

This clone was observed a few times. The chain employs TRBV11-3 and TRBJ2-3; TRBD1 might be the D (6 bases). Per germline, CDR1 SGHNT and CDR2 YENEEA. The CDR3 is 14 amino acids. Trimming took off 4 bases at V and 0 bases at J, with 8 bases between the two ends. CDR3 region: CASSSGHSTDTQYF. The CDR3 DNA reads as TGTGCCAGCAGCTCGGGACACAGCACAGATACGCAGTATTTT.

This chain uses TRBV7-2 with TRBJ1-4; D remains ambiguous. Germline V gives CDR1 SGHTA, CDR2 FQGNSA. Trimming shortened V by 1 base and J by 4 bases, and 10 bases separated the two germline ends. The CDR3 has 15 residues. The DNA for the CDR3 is TGTGCCAGCAGCTTAGGCGGCAGATATAATGAAAAACTGTTTTTT. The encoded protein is CASSLGGRYNEKLFF. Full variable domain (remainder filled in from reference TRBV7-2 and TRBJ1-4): GAGVSQSPSNKVTEKGKDVELRCDPISGHTALYWYRQSLGQGLEFLIYFQGNSAPDKSGLPSDRFSAERTGGSVSTLTIQRTQQEDSAVYLCASSLGGRYNEKLFFGSGTQLSVL.

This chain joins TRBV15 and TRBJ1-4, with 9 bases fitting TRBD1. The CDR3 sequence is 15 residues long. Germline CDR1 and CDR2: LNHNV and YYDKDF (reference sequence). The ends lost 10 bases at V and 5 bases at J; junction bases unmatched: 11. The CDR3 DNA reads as TGTGCCAGTAGGGAGTCCGGGACAGGGAATGAAAAACTGTTTTTT. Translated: CASRESGTGNEKLFF.

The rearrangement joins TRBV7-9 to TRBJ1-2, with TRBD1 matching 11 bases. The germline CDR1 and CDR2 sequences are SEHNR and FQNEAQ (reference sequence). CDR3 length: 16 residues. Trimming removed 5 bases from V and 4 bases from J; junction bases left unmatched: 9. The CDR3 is CASSRPGTGGSYGYTF. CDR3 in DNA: TGTGCCAGCAGCCGTCCGGGGACAGGGGGAAGCTATGGCTACACCTTC.